This T cell receptor beta chain was obtained from a study of T cells in women clearing cervical HPV infection. Study-wide background: Cases' blood sampling followed lesion detection by median roughly 150 days (90 to 200).

Study observations and caveats: TRBV6-7 relative abundance averaged roughly 0.099% in cases and around 0.17% in controls.

Clones were sequenced by immunoSEQ multiplex PCR, and TCRdb holds only the in-frame ones, with some missing. The sample includes under 45,000 clones. Notes on this clone: Its antigen is still unknown. Read coverage stops 3 residues before the CDR3 terminus; the germline J gene supplies the remainder.

The J segment lost 4 bases and the V segment lost 5 bases, leaving 2 bases of the junction unmatched. CDR1 is SSHAT and CDR2 is FNYEAQ in the germline V gene (reference sequence). The CDR3 has 15 residues. Input material: blood buffy coat. This TCR was recovered from a woman aged 18 to 75 with a cervical HPV16 infection that either progressed to CIN3+ or cleared (not recorded which). The chain employs TRBV7-7 and TRBJ2-2; 12 bases are shared with TRBD2. The CDR3 bases that were read are TGTGCCAGCAGCGGACTAGCGGGGCCCACCGGGGAG. It specifies CASSGLAGPTGE. The whole CDR3 protein is CASSGLAGPTGELFF. The whole variable domain, remainder taken from reference TRBV7-7 and TRBJ2-2, is GAGVSQSPRYKVTKRGQDVTLRCDPISSHATLYWYQQALGQGPEFLTYFNYEAQPDKSGLPSDRFSAERPEGSISTLTIQRTEQRDSAMYRCASSGLAGPTGELFFGEGSRLTVL.